One and the same sample provided the 14 T cell receptor beta chains below, sequenced in a study of blood T cell repertoires in COVID-19. TCRdb's table, derived via immunoSEQ multiplex PCR, lists solely in-frame clones and lacks some. Of 200,000 or so clones listed, about 86% are singletons. The specimen sequenced was peripheral blood. These receptors were taken from a woman in her thirties who had recovered from COVID-19.

The chain uses TRBV20-1 and TRBJ1-2; the D is unclear. CDR1 DFQATT and CDR2 SNEGSKA come from the germline V gene (reference sequence). V dropped 6 bases and J dropped 10 bases, with 15 bases sitting between them. CDR3 length equals 11 residues. As DNA, the CDR3 is TGCAGTGCGCATAGGGAGATCTACTACACCTTC. Amino acids: CSAHREIYYTF.

The chain links TRBV5-1 to TRBJ2-3; 8 nucleotides line up with TRBD2. Germline-derived CDR1 and CDR2 are SGHRS and YFSETQ. V gave up 2 bases and J gave up 0 bases; unmatched junction bases: 2. The length of the CDR3 is 15 residues. The CDR3 sequence is CASSLLAESTDTQYF. CDR3 DNA: TGCGCCAGCAGCTTACTAGCGGAGAGCACAGATACGCAGTATTTT.

CDR3 sequence reads: CASSGPQFVTGELFF. CDR3 nucleotide sequence: TGTGCCAGCAGCGGGCCCCAGTTTGTAACCGGGGAGCTGTTTTTT. The chain joins TRBV9 to TRBJ2-2; no firm D call. Trimming cost V 3 bases and J 5 bases, with 14 bases left between them. There are 15 residues in the CDR3. Germline CDR1 is SGDLS and CDR2 is YYNGEE.

The chain links TRBV28 to TRBJ2-7; 8 bases fit TRBD2. CDR1 and CDR2 from the germline V gene are MDHEN and SYDVKM. The CDR3 runs 16 residues. With V trimmed by 2 bases and J by 3 bases, 9 bases remained unmatched. The CDR3 spells CASSLQLAGAFYEQYF. The CDR3 DNA is TGTGCCAGCAGTTTACAGCTAGCGGGCGCATTCTACGAGCAGTACTTC.

The CDR3, as DNA: TGTGCCAGCAGCTTAGCGCATCTCAGAGGGCCCTATGGCTACACCTTC. Protein: CASSLAHLRGPYGYTF. The gene calls are TRBV7-9 and TRBJ1-2; no firm D call. The germline V gene has CDR1 SEHNR and CDR2 FQNEAQ (reference sequence). The V end was cut by 0 bases, the J end by 4 bases, with 15 bases between. The CDR3 loop spans 16 amino acids.

The V and J genes are TRBV12-3 or TRBV12-4 and TRBJ2-1; maybe TRBD2 (6 bases). This CDR3 has 12 residues. V was pared by 6 bases and J by 7 bases, with 10 bases between. This CDR3 is CASSRTTNEQFF. The DNA of the CDR3 is TGTGCCAGCAGCAGGACTACTAATGAGCAGTTCTTC.

This clone was picked up one time. V and J are TRBV30 and TRBJ1-1; possibly TRBD1 for D (6 bases). Deletions cut 8 bases from V and 3 bases from J, with 16 bases between. Germline CDR1 GTSNPN, CDR2 SVGIG (reference sequence). The length of the CDR3 is 13 residues. CDR3 loop: CAREGGSDTEAFF. The CDR3 DNA sequence: TGTGCCCGCGAAGGGGGATCGGACACTGAAGCTTTCTTT. Full variable domain (missing parts from reference TRBV30 and TRBJ1-1): SQTIHQWPATLVQPVGSPLSLECTVEGTSNPNLYWYRQAAGRGLQLLFYSVGIGQISSEVPQNLSASRPQDRQFILSSKKLLLSDSGFYLCAREGGSDTEAFFGQGTRLTVV.

The chain links TRBV10-2 to TRBJ1-1; D gene ambiguous. CDR3 size: 13 residues. Per the germline V gene, CDR1 is WSHSY and CDR2 is SAAADI. The V gene lost 5 bases and the J gene lost 4 bases, with 11 bases spanning the gap. The CDR3 nucleotides read TGCGCCAGCAGTCGGCCCGAGGGCACTGAAGCTTTCTTT. Encoded protein: CASSRPEGTEAFF.

This chain joins TRBV9 and TRBJ2-5, with 9 bases fitting TRBD2. The CDR3 loop spans 16 amino acids. Germline CDR1 is SGDLS and CDR2 is YYNGEE. V lost 2 bases, J lost 2 bases, and 7 bases stayed unmatched. CDR3 protein: CASSVGASGTQETQYF. The CDR3, as DNA: TGTGCCAGCAGCGTTGGAGCTAGCGGGACGCAAGAGACCCAGTACTTC. Complete variable domain (other parts from reference TRBV9 and TRBJ2-5): DSGVTQTPKHLITATGQRVTLRCSPRSGDLSVYWYQQSLDQGLQFLIQYYNGEERAKGNILERFSAQQFPDLHSELNLSSLELGDSALYFCASSVGASGTQETQYFGPGTRLLVL.

This clone was seen a handful of times. V gene TRBV5-6 combines with J gene TRBJ2-7, with TRBD1 matching 8 bases. The germline CDR1 and CDR2 sequences are SGHDT and YYEEEE. The ends lost 4 bases at V and 6 bases at J; junction bases unmatched: 12. This CDR3 is 15 amino acids long. As DNA, the CDR3 is TGTGCCAGCAGCCCCTATAAGGGACAGGCGAGCGAGCAGTACTTC. Residues: CASSPYKGQASEQYF.

The genes are TRBV7-9 and TRBJ1-2; D is unresolved. Germline CDR1 and CDR2: SEHNR and FQNEAQ (reference sequence). The CDR3 spans 14 residues. The V end was cut by 1 base, the J end by 7 bases, with 13 bases between. The CDR3 DNA sequence: TGTGCCAGCAGCTTAGGAGCGGATTTTGGTGGCTACACCTTC. Translated: CASSLGADFGGYTF.

The rearrangement joins TRBV3-1 (or the pseudogene TRBV3-2) to TRBJ1-5, with D possibly matching TRBD1 (5 bases). The CDR3 sequence is 15 residues long. Per the germline V gene, CDR1 is LGHDT and CDR2 is YNNKEL (reference sequence). V was cut by 5 bases and J by 2 bases, with 13 bases left in between. The CDR3 protein is CASSGSWGGNQPQHF. As DNA, the CDR3 is TGTGCCAGCAGCGGCTCATGGGGCGGCAATCAGCCCCAGCATTTT.

In its sample, this clone was seen once. The chain combines TRBV10-1 with TRBJ1-1; the D gene is possibly TRBD1 (6 bases). Germline lookup yields CDR1 WNHNN and CDR2 SYGVQD (reference sequence). Trimming pared 6 bases from V and 1 base from J, leaving 15 bases between. The CDR3 is 15 amino acids. In DNA form, the CDR3 reads TGCGCCAGCAGCGAAAACAGGGACCAGAACACTGAAGCTTTCTTT. Translation gives CASSENRDQNTEAFF.

A few counts support this clone. This sequence joins TRBV9 and TRBJ1-3, with D unresolved. This CDR3 spans 14 amino acids. CDR1 is SGDLS, CDR2 YYNGEE, per germline. Trimming took off 0 bases at V and 4 bases at J, with 8 bases between the two ends. The CDR3 protein is CASSVGTGGNTIYF. The CDR3 coding sequence is TGTGCCAGCAGCGTAGGGACGGGAGGAAACACCATATATTTT.